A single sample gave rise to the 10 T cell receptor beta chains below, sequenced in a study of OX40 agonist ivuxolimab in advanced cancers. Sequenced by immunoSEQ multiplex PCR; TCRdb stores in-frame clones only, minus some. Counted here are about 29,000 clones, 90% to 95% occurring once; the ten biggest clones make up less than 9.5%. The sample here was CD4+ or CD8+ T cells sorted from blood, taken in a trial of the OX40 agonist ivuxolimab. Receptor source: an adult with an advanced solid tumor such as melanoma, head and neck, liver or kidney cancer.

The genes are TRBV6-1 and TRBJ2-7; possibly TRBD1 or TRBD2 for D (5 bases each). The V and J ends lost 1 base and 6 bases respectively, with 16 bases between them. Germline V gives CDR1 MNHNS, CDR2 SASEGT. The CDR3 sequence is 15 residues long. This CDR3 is CASSEVAFTGLEQYF. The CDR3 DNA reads TGTGCCAGCAGTGAAGTGGCTTTCACGGGGCTCGAGCAGTACTTC.

The DNA of the CDR3 is TGTGCCAGTATGCAGGGGGCAGGTGGCTACACCTTC. Encoded protein: CASMQGAGGYTF. V usage is TRBV19 and J usage is TRBJ1-2, with 8 positions matching TRBD1. The germline gives CDR1 LNHDA, CDR2 SQIVND (reference sequence). CDR3 size: 12 residues. The ends lost 7 bases at V and 7 bases at J; junction bases unmatched: 5.

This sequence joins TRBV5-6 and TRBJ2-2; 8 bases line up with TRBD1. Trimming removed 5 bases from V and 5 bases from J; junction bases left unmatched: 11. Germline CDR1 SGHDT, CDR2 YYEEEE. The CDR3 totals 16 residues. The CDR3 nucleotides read TGTGCCAGCAGTGAGATTACAGGGGGACCGACCGGGGAGCTGTTTTTT. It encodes CASSEITGGPTGELFF.

The CDR3 DNA reads TGTGCCAGCTCGCCAGGGGCCGGGGTAGTTAATCAGCCCCAGCATTTT. Its translation: CASSPGAGVVNQPQHF. The chain couples TRBV18 to TRBJ1-5; TRBD1 is a possible D gene (6 bases). Trimming removed 6 bases from V and 4 bases from J, with 19 bases in between. Germline loops: CDR1 KGHSH, CDR2 LQKENI. This CDR3 has 16 residues.

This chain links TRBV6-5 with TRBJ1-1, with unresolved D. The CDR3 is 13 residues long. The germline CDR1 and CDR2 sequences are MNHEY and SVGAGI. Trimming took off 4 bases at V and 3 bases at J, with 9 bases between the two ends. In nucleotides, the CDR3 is TGTGCCAGCAGTTCCTCCGGGGACACTGAAGCTTTCTTT. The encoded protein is CASSSSGDTEAFF.

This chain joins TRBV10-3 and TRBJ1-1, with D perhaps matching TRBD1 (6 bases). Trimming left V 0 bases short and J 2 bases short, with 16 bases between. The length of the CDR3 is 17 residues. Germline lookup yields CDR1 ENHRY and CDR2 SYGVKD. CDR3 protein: CAISESIRGSVNTEAFF. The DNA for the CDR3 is TGTGCCATCAGTGAGTCGATTAGGGGGTCGGTAAACACTGAAGCTTTCTTT.

CDR3 residues: CASSEALASTYEQYF. CDR3 sequence (DNA): TGTGCCAGCAGTGAAGCGCTTGCTAGCACGTACGAGCAGTACTTC. This chain links TRBV2 with TRBJ2-7, with D perhaps matching TRBD2 (5 bases). The CDR3 length is 15 residues. The V gene lost 0 bases and the J gene lost 4 bases, with 13 bases spanning the gap. Germline CDR1 is SNHLY and CDR2 is FYNNEI.

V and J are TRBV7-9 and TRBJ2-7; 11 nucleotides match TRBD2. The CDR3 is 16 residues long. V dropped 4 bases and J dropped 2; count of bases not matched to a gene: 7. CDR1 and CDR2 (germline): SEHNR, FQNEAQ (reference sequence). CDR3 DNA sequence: TGTGCCAGCAGCTCCCCCGGGACTAGCGGAACCTACGAGCAGTACTTC. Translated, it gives CASSSPGTSGTYEQYF. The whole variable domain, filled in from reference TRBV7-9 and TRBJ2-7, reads DTGVSQNPRHKITKRGQNVTFRCDPISEHNRLYWYRQTLGQGPEFLTYFQNEAQLEKSRLLSDRFSAERPKGSFSTLEIQRTEQGDSAMYLCASSSPGTSGTYEQYFGPGTRLTVT.

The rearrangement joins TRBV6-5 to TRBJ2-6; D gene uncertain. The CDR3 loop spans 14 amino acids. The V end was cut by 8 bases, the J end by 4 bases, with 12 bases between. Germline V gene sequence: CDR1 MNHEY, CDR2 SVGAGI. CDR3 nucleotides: TGTGCCAGCGGTCCGGCAGCCGGGGCCAACGTCCTGACTTTC. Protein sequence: CASGPAAGANVLTF.

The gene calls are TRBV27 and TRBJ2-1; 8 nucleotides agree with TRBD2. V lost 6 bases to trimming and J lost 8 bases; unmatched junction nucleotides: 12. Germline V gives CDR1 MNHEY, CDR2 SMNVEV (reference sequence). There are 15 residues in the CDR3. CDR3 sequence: CASREITGGPYEQFF. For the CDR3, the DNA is TGTGCCAGCAGGGAGATTACGGGGGGGCCTTATGAGCAGTTCTTC.